A selection of T cell receptor beta chains follows, all from one sample in a study of CD8+ T cells in alopecia areata. Measured with immunoSEQ multiplex PCR; TCRdb has only the in-frame clones, and not every one. The repertoire includes 150,000 or so clones, approximately 45% of them detected once, and approximately 7% sits in the top ten. Sample: CD4+ T cells sorted from blood. These receptors all come from a human donor with alopecia areata. Both conserved end residues are part of each CDR3. The D gene is left open where the match is weak. Clone size is stated in some rows and not others, as once, few, many or a class when expanded.

v_call	clone_size	d_call	j_call	cdr3_aa	cdr3_nt
TRBV2	few	.	TRBJ2-3	CASLQTGRRGDTQYF	TGTGCCAGCCTGCAGACAGGCCGGCGTGGAGATACGCAGTATTTT
TRBV10-3	.	TRBD1	TRBJ2-6	CAISESTGSGANVLTF	TGTGCCATCAGTGAGTCGACAGGGTCCGGGGCCAACGTCCTGACTTTC
TRBV2	few	TRBD2	TRBJ2-7	CASSAERGAYEQYF	TGTGCCAGCAGTGCCGAGCGGGGGGCCTACGAGCAGTACTTC
TRBV29-1	few	.	TRBJ2-3	CSVGWLGPDNTQYF	TGCAGCGTTGGCTGGCTGGGACCGGATAATACGCAGTATTTT
TRBV29-1	few	.	TRBJ1-2	CSVPGWNGYTF	TGCAGCGTTCCTGGCTGGAATGGCTACACCTTC
TRBV5-1	.	.	TRBJ2-1	CASSPAPGNEQFF	TGCGCCAGCAGCCCAGCGCCAGGGAATGAGCAGTTCTTC
TRBV29-1	.	.	TRBJ2-4	CSVAGSNSIQYF	TGCAGCGTTGCTGGTTCCAATTCCATTCAGTACTTC
TRBV2	.	TRBD1	TRBJ1-2	CASSSDRGAYGYTF	TGTGCCAGCAGCTCGGACAGGGGGGCCTATGGCTACACCTTC
TRBV29-1	few	.	TRBJ1-1	CSAQQGDTEAFF	TGCAGCGCCCAACAAGGGGACACCGAAGCTTTCTTT
TRBV6-5	.	TRBD1	TRBJ1-2	CASSYRGPGYGYTF	TGTGCCAGCAGTTACAGGGGGCCTGGCTATGGCTACACCTTC
TRBV18	few	.	TRBJ1-2	CASSPQTEYGYTF	TGTGCCAGCTCACCACAAACGGAGTATGGCTACACCTTC
TRBV29-1	.	.	TRBJ1-4	CSGKGPGEKLFF	TGCAGCGGCAAGGGGCCCGGTGAAAAACTGTTTTTT
TRBV7-9	few	.	TRBJ2-3	CASSQEIGGAVDTQYF	TGTGCCAGCAGCCAGGAGATTGGGGGAGCGGTAGATACGCAGTATTTT
TRBV29-1	few	.	TRBJ2-1	CSVGSGWDFSKHNEQFF	TGCAGCGTCGGATCTGGGTGGGACTTCTCAAAGCACAATGAGCAGTTCTTC
TRBV29-1	.	.	TRBJ2-5	CSVEYSLQETQYF	TGCAGCGTTGAATACTCCCTCCAAGAGACCCAGTACTTC
TRBV6-5	.	TRBD2	TRBJ2-1	CASSYRLAGDRNEQFF	TGTGCCAGCAGTTACCGACTAGCGGGAGATCGCAATGAGCAGTTCTTC
TRBV29-1	.	TRBD1	TRBJ2-3	CSVGQFTDTQYF	TGCAGCGTGGGACAGTTCACAGATACGCAGTATTTT
TRBV20-1	.	.	TRBJ2-3	CSVDSTDTQYF	TGCAGTGTGGATAGCACAGATACGCAGTATTTT
TRBV5-1	.	.	TRBJ1-2	CASSRLGGREDGYTF	TGCGCCAGCAGCCGGCTGGGCGGGAGGGAAGATGGCTACACCTTC
TRBV9	.	.	TRBJ2-5	CASSVVGETQYF	TGTGCCAGCAGCGTAGTAGGAGAGACCCAGTACTTC
TRBV6-6	few	.	TRBJ1-4	CASSKPPGGLNEKLFF	TGTGCCAGCAGCAAACCCCCGGGGGGCCTAAATGAAAAACTGTTTTTT
TRBV19	.	TRBD1	TRBJ1-5	CASSTRDRAHF	TGTGCCAGTAGTACCCGGGACAGGGCACATTTT
TRBV5-4	.	.	TRBJ2-7	CASRKLQAKSYEQYF	TGTGCCAGCAGGAAACTTCAAGCGAAGTCCTACGAGCAGTACTTC
TRBV6-5	.	.	TRBJ2-5	CASSPSPETQYF	TGTGCCAGCAGCCCTTCGCCCGAGACCCAGTACTTC
TRBV2	few	.	TRBJ2-2	CASQVGTANTGELFF	TGTGCCAGCCAAGTCGGGACTGCGAACACCGGGGAGCTGTTTTTT
TRBV29-1	.	.	TRBJ1-1	CSVEWGAFF	TGCAGCGTTGAATGGGGAGCTTTCTTT
TRBV7-9	.	TRBD1	TRBJ2-5	CASSTQDRVRETQYF	TGTGCCAGCAGCACCCAGGACAGGGTACGAGAGACCCAGTACTTC
TRBV11-2	few	TRBD2	TRBJ2-2	CASSPLAGDDGELFF	TGTGCCAGCAGTCCACTAGCGGGAGATGACGGGGAGCTGTTTTTT
TRBV4-2	.	.	TRBJ2-1	CASSLRYNEQFF	TGTGCCAGCAGCCTCCGTTACAATGAGCAGTTCTTC
TRBV30	.	TRBD2	TRBJ2-1	CAWSHSGRAGNEQFF	TGTGCCTGGTCCCATAGCGGGAGGGCCGGGAATGAGCAGTTCTTC
TRBV28	.	.	TRBJ2-4	CASRLTGPKNIQYF	TGTGCCAGCAGACTCACAGGGCCCAAAAACATTCAGTACTTC
TRBV25-1	.	.	TRBJ2-1	CASSEYGGGAYNEQFF	TGTGCCAGCAGTGAATACGGCGGGGGCGCCTACAATGAGCAGTTCTTC
TRBV6-5	once	.	TRBJ2-3	CASSASADTQYF	TGTGCCAGCTCGGCTAGTGCAGATACGCAGTATTTT
TRBV29-1	.	TRBD1	TRBJ1-1	CSVKKTGGFSEAFF	TGCAGCGTTAAAAAGACAGGGGGTTTCTCTGAAGCTTTCTTT
TRBV11-3	.	.	TRBJ2-4	CASSPTSEDRGRYF	TGTGCCAGCAGCCCGACATCAGAGGACCGCGGACGGTACTTC
TRBV30	.	.	TRBJ2-1	CAWSVLWQSSNEQFF	TGTGCCTGGAGTGTACTATGGCAATCGAGCAATGAGCAGTTCTTC
TRBV7-8	.	TRBD2	TRBJ2-7	CASSFPGLAGGYDYEQYF	TGTGCCAGCAGCTTTCCGGGACTAGCGGGAGGGTATGACTACGAGCAGTACTTC